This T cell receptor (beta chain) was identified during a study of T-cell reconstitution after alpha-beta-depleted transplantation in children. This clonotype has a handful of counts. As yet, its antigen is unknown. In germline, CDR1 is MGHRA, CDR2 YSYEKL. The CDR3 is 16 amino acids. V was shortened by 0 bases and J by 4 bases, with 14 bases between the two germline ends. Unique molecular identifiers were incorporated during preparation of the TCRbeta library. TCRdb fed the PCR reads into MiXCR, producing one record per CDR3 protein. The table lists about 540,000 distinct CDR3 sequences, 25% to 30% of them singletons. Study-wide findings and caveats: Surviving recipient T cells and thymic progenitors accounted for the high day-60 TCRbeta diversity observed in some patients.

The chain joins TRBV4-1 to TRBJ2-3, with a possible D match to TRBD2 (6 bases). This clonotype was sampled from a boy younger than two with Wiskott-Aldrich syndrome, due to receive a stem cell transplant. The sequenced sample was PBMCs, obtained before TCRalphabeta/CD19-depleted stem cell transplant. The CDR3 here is CASSQDGSGLPDTQYF. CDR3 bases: TGCGCCAGCAGCCAAGATGGGAGCGGGTTGCCAGATACGCAGTATTTT.